Following are 9 T cell receptor beta chains from one sample sequenced in a study of identical twins. TCRdb re-analysed the 5' RACE reads in MiXCR, keeping a single row per CDR3 protein. There are 520,000 or so distinct CDR3 sequences in the sample; 20% to 25% occur only once, and 0.75% to 0.95% lies in the top ten. These records were also assigned to another study, of T cells expressing NK-cell markers.

Sequencing was carried out using CD4+ T cells sorted from blood. The receptors derive from a woman aged 18-29 years in good health.

This clonotype was observed a few times. This chain uses TRBV19 with TRBJ1-5; D perhaps matches TRBD1 (5 bases). Germline loops: CDR1 LNHDA, CDR2 SQIVND (reference sequence). The V end was cut by 3 bases, the J end by 6 bases, with 18 bases between. This CDR3 contains 16 residues. This CDR3 is CASSIGGAWSGQPQHF. The CDR3 DNA is TGTGCCAGTAGTATTGGCGGGGCTTGGTCGGGTCAGCCCCAGCATTTT.

The chain recombines TRBV12-3 or TRBV12-4 with TRBJ1-2; D remains unclear. The CDR3 runs to 13 residues. V was clipped by 5 bases and J by 4 bases, with 11 bases between them. The CDR3 is CASSLGSIYGYTF. CDR3 nucleotide sequence: TGTGCCAGCAGTCTCGGCTCGATCTATGGCTACACCTTC.

Many counts were recorded for this clonotype. The chain carries TRBV5-1 and TRBJ1-1; 7 nucleotides match TRBD1. In germline, CDR1 is SGHRS, CDR2 YFSETQ. This CDR3 contains 16 residues. V trimming: 4 bases; J trimming: 3 bases; junction bases outside the gene matches: 12. The CDR3 protein is CASSRRGGGEDTEAFF. The CDR3 coding sequence is TGCGCCAGCAGCCGCCGAGGAGGGGGCGAAGACACTGAAGCTTTCTTT.

The chain links TRBV20-1 to TRBJ2-2, with D perhaps matching TRBD2 (6 bases). The CDR3 contains 15 residues. Trimming left V 6 bases short and J 4 bases short, with 18 bases between. Germline V gene data show CDR1 as DFQATT and CDR2 as SNEGSKA (reference sequence). CDR3 nucleotides: TGCAGTGCCCTAGGATCTAGCGCTTCCACCGGGGAGCTGTTTTTT. Amino acids: CSALGSSASTGELFF.

The chain couples TRBV9 to TRBJ2-2; a possible D gene is TRBD2 (6 bases). Germline values: CDR1 SGDLS, CDR2 YYNGEE. The CDR3 spans 14 residues. The V and J ends lost 0 bases and 5 bases respectively, with 8 bases between them. CDR3 in DNA: TGTGCCAGCAGCGTAGTTGGGGGGACCGGGGAGCTGTTTTTT. The encoded protein is CASSVVGGTGELFF.

This clonotype was detected only a few times. The V and J genes are TRBV6-2 or TRBV6-3 and TRBJ2-7; no definite D call. Trimming took 7 bases from V and 0 from J, leaving 7 bases between them. The CDR3 is 12 amino acids. Germline V CDR1 and CDR2: MNHEY, SVGEGT. CDR3 amino acids: CASTRPSYEQYF. CDR3 sequence (DNA): TGTGCCAGCACTAGACCCTCCTACGAGCAGTACTTC.

The chain uses TRBV14 and TRBJ2-3; TRBD1 matches at 7 bases. Germline-derived CDR1 and CDR2 are SGHDN and FVKESK. The CDR3 totals 16 residues. J lost 2 bases, V lost 1 base, and 6 bases had no gene match. The CDR3 loop reads CASSQAWGQITDTQYF. For the CDR3, the DNA is TGTGCCAGCAGCCAAGCCTGGGGACAGATCACAGATACGCAGTATTTT.

DNA for the CDR3: TGTGCCAGCAGCTTGTGGAGGGAGGGCGAGCAGTACTTC. The encoded protein is CASSLWREGEQYF. V and J are TRBV7-2 and TRBJ2-7, with 7 bases that match TRBD2. The V gene's germline CDR1 is SGHTA and CDR2 FQGNSA. V trimming: 3 bases; J trimming: 6 bases; junction bases outside the gene matches: 5. The CDR3 totals 13 residues.

V is TRBV3-1 and J is TRBJ1-1; 8 positions agree with TRBD1. CDR3 length: 12 amino acids. Germline assignment: CDR1 LGHDT and CDR2 YNNKEL (reference sequence). V was clipped by 3 bases and J by 11 bases; unmatched bases: 5. The CDR3 region has the DNA TGTGCCAGCAGCCAGGGGACAGGCTGGGCTTTCTTT. Translation gives CASSQGTGWAFF.